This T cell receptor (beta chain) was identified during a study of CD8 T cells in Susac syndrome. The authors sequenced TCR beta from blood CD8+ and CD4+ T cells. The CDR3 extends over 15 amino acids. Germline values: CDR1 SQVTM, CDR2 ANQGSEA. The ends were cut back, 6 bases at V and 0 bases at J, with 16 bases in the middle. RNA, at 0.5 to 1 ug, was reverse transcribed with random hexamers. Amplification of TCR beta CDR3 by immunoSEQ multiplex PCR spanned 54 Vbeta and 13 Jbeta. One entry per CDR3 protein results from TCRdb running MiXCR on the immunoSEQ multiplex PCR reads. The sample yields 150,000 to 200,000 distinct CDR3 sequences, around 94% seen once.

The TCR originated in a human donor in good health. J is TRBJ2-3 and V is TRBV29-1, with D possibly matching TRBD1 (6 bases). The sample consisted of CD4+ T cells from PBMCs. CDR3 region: CSVRGGTPSTDTQYF. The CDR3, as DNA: TGCAGCGTCAGGGGTGGGACACCTAGCACAGATACGCAGTATTTT.